The present TCR beta chain was sequenced within a study of cytomegalovirus exposure and HLA in healthy donors (TCRdb year 2017). Context from the whole study: An earlier analysis of approximately 550 of the donors reported 250 to 300 Gb of sequence data and around 110 million unique TCR beta sequences from 190 million or so T cells. Roughly 300 gigabases of sequencing data and tens of millions of unique TCR sequences were included in an early release covering over 600 HLA-typed donors. Among the approximately 400 genotyped donors, 81% belonged to the genetic ancestry cluster associated with self-reported Caucasian donors. The study aimed to test whether signatures of past pathogen exposure could be identified by cataloging public T cell receptors. The study used immunosequencing to profile the T cell repertoires of approximately 640 subjects and linked those repertoires to cytomegalovirus serostatus. Besides the first cohort of hundreds of subjects, a separate validation cohort made up of 120 different subjects was used. To predict cytomegalovirus infection status, the study combined high-throughput TCR immunosequencing, statistical association of individual TCRs with disease status, and machine learning. To study patterns of TCR occurrence, a later analysis re-analyzed previously published TCR beta repertoires from several hundred donors and added high-resolution HLA genotyping. The later analysis used no new phenotypic data to find candidate immune exposures, relying instead on TCR beta sequences and their occurrence across donors. In an earlier analysis of more than 550 of the donors, high-throughput TCR beta sequencing was used to judge whether each TCR beta V gene segment behaved as functional or pseudogenic. Donor age, sex, ethnicity and CMV serostatus were collected together with the repertoire data. A later genetic analysis used genome-wide SNP genotypes for about 55% of the 666 donors, treating that subset as a discovery cohort. All discovery cohort repertoires had been generated on a single sequencing platform. HLA typing covered class I and class II loci at four-digit resolution. The number of donors typed differed by locus, with about 620-630 for A, B, C, DRB1 and DQB1, approximately 500 for DQA1, 606 for DPA1, and some 450 for DPB1. About five DR-DQ haplotypes were treated as single units for association and clustering because of strong linkage in the cohort. Across approximately 420 genotyped donors of the cohort, an average of roughly 250,000 unique TCR beta nucleotide sequences per donor were sequenced, and approximately 19% of those sequences were non-productive.

To note about this clone: The antigen this receptor binds is unknown. Within one base of it there is no much larger clone, and no base qualities were kept.

The cohort comprised under 700 healthy bone marrow donors. At the time of sampling, every cohort member was nominally healthy, though immune exposures that went unrecorded were likely present. The donor tested CMV seropositive and was one of the 289 seropositive cohort members. A peripheral blood sample was collected from each donor, and TCR beta sequencing was performed on peripheral blood mononuclear cells. Genomic DNA extraction from the blood cell samples was performed with the Qiagen DNeasy Blood Extraction Kit. Summary of the overall study and its limitations: A total of roughly 160 TCR beta chains were listed by the study as associated with cytomegalovirus. In a later analysis, TCR association rates were found to vary across HLA loci, with the most associated TCRs seen for DRB1 alleles and the fewest for HLA-C alleles. Strong co-occurrence of HLA alleles, especially DR and DQ, made assigning TCR associations to individual alleles difficult. An earlier analysis of some 560 of the donors showed that most TCR beta V segments appeared in productive rearrangements either about 87% or about 30% of the time, which broadly matched IMGT annotations. A cluster of highly shared sequence variants was judged likely to represent a technical artifact of the sequencing pipeline. In a later analysis, HLA-associated TCR beta chains were found to be more clonally expanded and to have lower generation probabilities than equally common non-associated chains. Sequencing depth was assumed to be roughly uniform across donors in the presence/absence analyses, though that assumption may not hold. For the cohort, immune exposure information was limited to CMV serostatus. Linkage disequilibrium might explain the correlated functional status among segregating V segments, but an unknown experimental factor could not be excluded. The cohort was sequenced for TCR beta chains only, and without alpha or paired-chain data the features that could be detected were limited. Most TCR sequences were observed very rarely across donors, whereas some public TCRs were present in many individuals. In a later genetic analysis, fewer N-insertions in productive TCRs were reported among donors in an Asian-associated ancestry cluster than the roughly 700-donor mean. Specific HLA alleles were associated with over 15,000 TCR beta sequences at a false discovery rate of 0.05 in a later analysis. According to a later analysis, most CMV-associated TCR beta chains appeared to be HLA-restricted, and the HLA associations seemed to be driven largely by CMV exposure. According to a later analysis, parvovirus B19, influenza, CMV and Epstein-Barr virus appeared linked to several top co-occurrence clusters. The authors suggested that the approach could potentially be generalized to other disease states and immunological phenotypes. The classifier was reported to diagnose cytomegalovirus status with high specificity and sensitivity in both the original cohort and the validation cohort. An association between a missense DCLRE1C variant and V-gene and J-gene trimming of TCR beta chains was found in a later genetic analysis and replicated in an independent cohort. Because some donors lacked HLA typing at each locus, the association tests relied only on the typed subset. A further reported finding was that TCR beta sequences accurately predicted the HLA-A and HLA-B alleles for most subjects in the first cohort. Approximately 18 rarely observed V segments, including chromosome 9 orphons, were excluded from the earlier analysis of some 590 of the donors because counts were too low. A few of the identified cytomegalovirus-associated TCR beta chains were confirmed in vitro to be specific for cytomegalovirus antigens.

Libraries were constructed by the immunoSEQ multiplex PCR assay. The multiplex PCR relied on a mix of 60 forward primers for TCR Vbeta segments and 13 reverse primers for TCR Jbeta segments. Amplification of the CDR3 region of rearranged TCR beta genes was performed with a multiplex PCR assay on genomic DNA. The amplified TCR beta libraries were sequenced on the Illumina HiSeq System as 87-base-pair reads. Turning to the authors' computational methods: A later analysis counted 75 million to 100 million unique TCR beta chains across the approximately 700 repertoires, and around 9.9 million of these chains were shared by at least two donors. To remove PCR and sequencing errors, raw reads were error-corrected and collapsed into unique sequences using a nearest-neighbor algorithm that merged closely related sequences. CDR3 sequences were aligned to IMGT reference sequences to assign V, D and J gene segments. For a sequence to be retained, a match of at least six nucleotides was required to both a V gene segment and a J gene segment. Rearrangements were classified as productive when the CDR3 lacked stop codons and remained in frame with V and J, and all other rearrangements were classified as non-productive. CDR3 was defined according to IMGT convention as the region running from the second conserved V-encoded cysteine to the conserved J-encoded phenylalanine. The earlier analysis of about 560 of the donors excluded any sequence lacking an unambiguous match to a single V gene segment. An earlier analysis of several hundred of the donors called V segments functional above 56.7% productive rearrangements and segregating when the between-donor standard deviation exceeded 5%. To diagnose cytomegalovirus status from the catalog of TCR beta chain sequences, a statistical classification framework was built. V and J gene assignment, in a later analysis, came from comparing TCR nucleotide sequences with IMGT/GENE-DB human TR gene sequences. In a later analysis, CDR3 sequences and most-parsimonious VDJ recombination scenarios were assigned using the TCRdist pipeline. In a later analysis, each TCR beta chain was defined by its CDR3 amino acid sequence together with its V-gene family, and reads without a unique V-gene family were excluded. As a way to deal with suspected cross-contamination and a sequencing artifact, a later analysis dropped 592 nucleotide sequences that were highly shared and had low generation probability. A later analysis calculated a clonal expansion index for each public chain from normalized within-repertoire ranks of inferred template counts. Generation probabilities in a later analysis came from a VDJ recombination model fitted to out-of-frame rearrangements, and those results were checked against IGoR. Hypergeometric tests were used in a later analysis to score TCR-TCR, TCR-HLA and TCR-CMV co-occurrence, with a repertoire-size bias correction applied to the TCR pairs. A later analysis estimated false discovery rates by permuting HLA or CMV assignments 20 times. A later analysis grouped co-occurring TCRs with DBSCAN, adding TCRdist sequence similarity when clustering within HLA-allele-positive subsets. For co-occurrence clustering, repertoires with fewer than 30,000 or more than 120,000 public chains were excluded, along with five repertoires with anomalous nucleotide sharing. Not all clones reach the TCRdb copy of this immuneACCESS table, which keeps in-frame sequences only. Checked studies attribute under half of the gap to unresolved V genes and leave the rest unexplained. V and J calls and clone size are as listed in that table; D and trimming were resolved from the DNA. The sample table shows around 150,000 clones, and about three quarters are seen once. The top ten constitute approximately 6.2% of the sample.

Sequenced sample: PBMCs. This sequence was found in a man aged 40-55 years in good health and CMV-seropositive.

The sequence in DNA is TGTGCCAGCAGTTTAGGGCCGCTCCGAGGCTACACCTTC. Its translation reads: CASSLGPLRGYTF. Recombination joined TRBV28 with TRBJ1-2, with the D gene uncertain. V sheds 2 bases and J sheds 8 bases, leaving 12 bases between their ends. Measured from the cysteine to the phenylalanine, the CDR3 is 13 residues long. The entry retains the CDR3 DNA only, 39 bases that are in frame from base 1. Taken from the germline V gene, the CDR1 and CDR2 loops are MDHEN and SYDVKM.